The next 4 T cell receptor beta chains were all read from a single sample in a study of cytomegalovirus exposure and HLA in healthy donors. The primer mix had 60 Vbeta and 13 Jbeta primers. The method was immunoSEQ multiplex PCR; TCRdb's version includes in-frame clones alone and lacks a portion of them. The table for this sample gives 80,000 or so clones. Material for sequencing was PBMCs. Every receptor here comes from a man aged 50 or older in good health and CMV-seropositive.

V is TRBV2 and J is TRBJ1-2, with 7 bases fitting TRBD1. V was clipped by 7 bases and J by 6 bases; unmatched bases: 5. Germline V CDR1 and CDR2: SNHLY, FYNNEI. This CDR3 comprises 12 residues. The CDR3 loop is CASTRGTHGYTF. The DNA for the CDR3 is TGTGCCAGCACCAGGGGGACGCATGGCTACACCTTC.

CDR3 loop: CASSQALQISNQPQHF. The CDR3 DNA follows: TGTGCCAGCAGCCAGGCCCTCCAGATTAGCAATCAGCCCCAGCATTTT. The V gene is TRBV28, the J gene TRBJ1-5; D gene ambiguous. Germline V gene lookup returns CDR1 MDHEN and CDR2 SYDVKM. Trimming pared 6 bases from V and 0 bases from J, leaving 15 bases between. The CDR3 covers 16 residues.

The chain uses TRBV29-1 and TRBJ1-4, with 9 bases lining up with TRBD1. Germline assignment: CDR1 SQVTM and CDR2 ANQGSEA. The junction had 12 bases not matched to a gene; V was cut back by 6 bases and J by 4 bases. The CDR3 totals 16 residues. In DNA, the CDR3 is TGCAGCGTCGGTCCCGTCGTGGGACAGGGTAATGAAAAACTGTTTTTT. It specifies CSVGPVVGQGNEKLFF.

This chain links TRBV5-1 with TRBJ2-5, with 9 bases aligning to TRBD2. Germline V lookup: CDR1 SGHRS, CDR2 YFSETQ. V lost 7 bases to trimming and J lost 5 bases; unmatched junction nucleotides: 9. CDR3 length: 14 residues. In DNA form, the CDR3 reads TGCGCCAGCTCCTTAGCGGGAGTGGAGGAGACCCAGTACTTC. This encodes CASSLAGVEETQYF.